These T cell receptor beta chains were read from a single sample in a study of blood T cell repertoires in COVID-19. The assay was immunoSEQ multiplex PCR, and TCRdb's table has in-frame clones only and misses some. The sample has 300,000 or so clones; 90% are singletons. Sequencing was done on a sample of PBMCs or T cells enriched from blood (not recorded which). The receptor set was obtained from a man between 60 and 75 years old who had recovered from COVID-19. CDR3s leave out the opening cysteine and the closing phenylalanine or tryptophan.

J gene	V gene	CDR3 protein
TRBJ1-6	TRBV6-6	ASTRQGGSPLH
TRBJ1-1	TRBV5-1	ASSLGQVTEAF
TRBJ2-5	TRBV6-5	ATAAGGGGETQY
TRBJ2-3	TRBV5-1	ASSRDADTQY
TRBJ1-2	TRBV24-1	ATSAGPNYGYT
TRBJ1-5	TRBV6-5	ASSSSGRLDQPQH
TRBJ2-3	TRBV28	ASISGQGAADTQY
TRBJ2-1	TRBV29-1	SAAPGSYNEQF
TRBJ2-3	TRBV4-3	ASSQQRTGTDTQY
TRBJ2-1	TRBV6-5	ASTRSGGRYNEQF
TRBJ1-2	TRBV10-3	AIRPSGDYGYT
TRBJ1-1	TRBV5-1	ASSPEAGGNTEAF
TRBJ2-7	TRBV5-1	ASSLLAASYEQY
TRBJ2-4	TRBV27	ASSEGGQIQY
TRBJ1-6	TRBV2	ASNGQSSYNSPLH
TRBJ2-1	TRBV29-1	SAVVRVDEQF
TRBJ2-7	TRBV7-2	ASSLVGDRADEQY
TRBJ2-2	TRBV10-2	ASSDLGHRVTGELF
TRBJ2-2	TRBV6-1	ASSEALAVTGELF
TRBJ1-1	TRBV10-3	AISDARVSDTEAF
TRBJ1-1	TRBV19	ASRPPSGPGLF
TRBJ2-7	TRBV30	AWTATPGSYEQY
TRBJ1-1	TRBV7-8	ASSFSIGQGSF
TRBJ1-1	TRBV2	ASIEELNTEAF
TRBJ1-6	TRBV27	ASSPGTGRYSPLH
TRBJ1-1	TRBV11-3	ASAGRNTEAF
TRBJ1-1	TRBV10-2	ASIGQGAAEAF
TRBJ2-1	TRBV6-5	ASSTEGQGNEQF
TRBJ2-3	TRBV2	ASRASGRTDTQY
TRBJ2-2	TRBV4-3	ASSEGTANTGELF
TRBJ2-4	TRBV24-1	ATSETGGNIQY
TRBJ2-7	TRBV7-9	ASSLPGRAEQY
TRBJ1-1	TRBV3-1/TRBV3-2	ASSPRLLKTGNTEAF
TRBJ1-1	TRBV7-2	ASSSSGGHTEAF
TRBJ2-7	TRBV6-2/TRBV6-3	ASSYRDTLDEQY
TRBJ2-5	TRBV19	ASSYRTQETQY
TRBJ1-1	TRBV7-6	ASSLAKNTEAF
TRBJ2-5	TRBV30	AWSTREVPTQY
TRBJ2-4	TRBV19	ASSSPGKLAKNIQY
TRBJ1-5	TRBV21-1	ASSTRRYSNQPQH
TRBJ2-3	TRBV7-6	ASSLETATDTQY
TRBJ2-2	TRBV19	ASSQTGLKNTGELF
TRBJ2-3	TRBV27	ASSLSLVTDTQY
TRBJ2-1	TRBV5-1	ASSSGGGSYNEQF
TRBJ2-1	TRBV7-2	ASRGWSNRVSGYNEQF
TRBJ2-6	TRBV27	ASSPGQTYSGANVLT
TRBJ2-3	TRBV19	ASSIPHRQKTDTQY
TRBJ1-2	TRBV25-1	ASHDSTNYGYT
TRBJ2-3	TRBV9	ASSTGVGTDTQY
TRBJ2-7	TRBV15	ATSREAGRTYEQY
TRBJ1-2	TRBV7-9	ASSNRVRDDNGYT
TRBJ1-1	TRBV7-9	ASSQTANTEAF
TRBJ2-7	TRBV11-2	ASSVGTSETYEQY
TRBJ2-3	TRBV25-1	ASSESLAPDTQY
TRBJ1-3	TRBV29-1	SVDFGNTIY